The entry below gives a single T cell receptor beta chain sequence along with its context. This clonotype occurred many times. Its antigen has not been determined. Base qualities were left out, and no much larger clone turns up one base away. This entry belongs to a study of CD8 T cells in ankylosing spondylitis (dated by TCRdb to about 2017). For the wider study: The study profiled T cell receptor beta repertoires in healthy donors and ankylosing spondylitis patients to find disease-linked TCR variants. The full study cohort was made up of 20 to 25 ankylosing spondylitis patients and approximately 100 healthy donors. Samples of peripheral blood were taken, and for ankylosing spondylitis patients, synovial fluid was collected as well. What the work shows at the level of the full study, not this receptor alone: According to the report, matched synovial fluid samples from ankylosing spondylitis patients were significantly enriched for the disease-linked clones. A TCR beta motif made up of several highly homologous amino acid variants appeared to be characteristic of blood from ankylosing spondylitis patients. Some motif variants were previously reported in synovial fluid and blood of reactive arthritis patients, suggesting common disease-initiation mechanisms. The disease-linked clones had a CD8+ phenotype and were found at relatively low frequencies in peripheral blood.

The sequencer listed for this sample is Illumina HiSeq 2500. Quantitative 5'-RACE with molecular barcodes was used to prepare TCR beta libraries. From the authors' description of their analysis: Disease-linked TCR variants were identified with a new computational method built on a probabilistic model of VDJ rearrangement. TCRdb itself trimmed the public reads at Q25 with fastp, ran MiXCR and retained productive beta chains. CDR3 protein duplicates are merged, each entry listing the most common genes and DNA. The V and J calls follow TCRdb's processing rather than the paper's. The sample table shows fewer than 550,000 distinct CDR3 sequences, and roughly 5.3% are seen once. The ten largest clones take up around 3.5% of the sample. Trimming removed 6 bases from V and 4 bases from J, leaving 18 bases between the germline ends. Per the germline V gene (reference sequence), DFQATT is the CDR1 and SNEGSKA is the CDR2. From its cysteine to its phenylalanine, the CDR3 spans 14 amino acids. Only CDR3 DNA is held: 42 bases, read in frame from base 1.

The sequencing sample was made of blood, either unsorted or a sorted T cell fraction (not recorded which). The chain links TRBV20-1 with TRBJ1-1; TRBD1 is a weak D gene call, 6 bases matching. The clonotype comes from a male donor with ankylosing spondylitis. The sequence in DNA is TGCAGTGCGAGTAGAGGGGGAGCGGTCACTGAAGCTTTCTTT. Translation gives CSASRGGAVTEAFF.